This T cell receptor beta chain was obtained from a study of blood T cell repertoires in COVID-19. This clone was recorded only once. The repertoire was sequenced with immunoSEQ multiplex PCR; TCRdb's copy has only in-frame clones and lacks some. The sample includes approximately 240,000 clones, 85% to 90% of them seen just once. The clonotype comes from a woman in her late teens or twenties in a cohort exposed to, infected with or recovered from COVID-19 (not recorded which). Sample: PBMCs or T cells enriched from blood (not recorded which).

The CDR3 sequence is CASSSRRVDPGETQYF. The CDR3 nucleotides are TGTGCCAGCAGTAGCCGCAGGGTGGATCCGGGAGAGACCCAGTACTTC. The chain has TRBV25-1 and TRBJ2-5; the D gene is possibly TRBD1 (5 bases). This CDR3 spans 16 amino acids. Germline CDR1 and CDR2: MGHDK and SYGVNS. V was shortened by 5 bases and J by 4 bases, with 20 bases between the two germline ends.